Below, one TCR beta chain is given with its context. In its sample, this clone was seen a few times. The antigen this receptor binds is unknown. One end of the junction is discordant with germline, which a read error may explain. TCRbeta CDR3 regions were sequenced with the immunoSEQ Assay. After extraction, genomic DNA underwent amplification by bias-controlled multiplex PCR, followed by high-throughput sequencing. The paper's processing steps were these. Collapsing and filtering of sequences were performed to quantify the absolute abundance of each unique TCRbeta CDR3 region. T cell fraction was estimated by normalizing TCRbeta template counts to usable DNA, which was measured by amplifying reference genes present in all nucleated cells. Repertoire TCRs were annotated as SARS-CoV-2-specific when V gene, CDR3 amino acid sequence and J gene were exactly matched to a known reactive TCR set. The reference SARS-CoV-2 TCR set was derived from MIRA and filtered for enrichment in COVID-19-positive ImmuneCODE repertoires, a step that removed public or cross-reactive TCRs. Based on the MIRA antigens, annotated TCRs were further analysed at the level of specific ORF or position within ORF. Depth was the summed frequency of annotated unique rearrangements, while breadth was defined as annotated unique rearrangements over total unique productive rearrangements. Two-sided Wilcoxon rank-sum tests were applied when comparing TCR breadth between groups. Here the immuneACCESS table is served through TCRdb, limited to in-frame sequences with V and J called. Missing clones are a known gap in these copies; in checked studies unresolved V genes cover under half, and the rest lacks a known reason. For V, J and clone size, that table is used; D and trimming come from the DNA. Recorded for this sample are around 400,000 clones; approximately 92% of them occurred a single time. Of the sample, approximately 12% falls within the top ten clones.

This specimen comes from a study of Ad26.COV2.S vaccination and SARS-CoV-2 variants (dated by TCRdb to about 2021). For context, the study as a whole: Donors in the vaccine arm were drawn from COV1001, a multicentre, randomized, double-blind, placebo-controlled phase I-IIa trial testing Ad26.COV2.S in healthy adults. The TCR-sequenced set comprised around 30 samples: approximately 20 Ad26.COV2.S vaccine recipients, 5 placebo recipients and 8 SARS-CoV-2 convalescent individuals. Trial participants were randomized into five groups of five: low-dose or high-dose Ad26.COV2.S given once or twice, or placebo on both occasions. Blinding of investigators to trial group allocation was maintained during experiments and outcome assessment. The specificity and breadth of SARS-CoV-2-reactive T cell receptors after Ad26.COV2.S vaccination were assessed by TCRbeta repertoire sequencing. Ad26.COV2.S was given intramuscularly at 5x10^10 or 1x10^11 viral particles, as a single shot or as two shots 56 days apart.

The treatment or condition tag for this specimen amounts to: some 20 received Ad26.COV2.S at low or high dose, single or two shots; roughly five received placebo; per-sample allocation not given. For vaccine and placebo recipients, repertoires were sequenced using samples collected on day 63 after the first injection. In Cohort 1b, 25 to 30 adults aged 18-55 years were enrolled at a single site in Boston, USA, between 29 July and 7 August 2020. Ad26.COV2.S consisted of a replication-incompetent adenovirus type 26 vector by which a prefusion-stabilized SARS-CoV-2 spike protein from the original Wuhan strain was expressed. The germline V gene gives CDR1 as SGHVS and CDR2 as FQNEAQ. The CDR3 numbers 15 residues from cysteine through phenylalanine. Just the 45-base CDR3 DNA is kept, in frame starting at base 1. Beyond this particular receptor, the publication reports: The study was not powered for comparison of responses between vaccine doses or regimens. The authors noted that total T cell responses may have been underestimated by the TCR breadth and depth analyses. Higher spike-specific TCR breadth was observed in Ad26.COV2.S recipients than in placebo recipients (P = 0.0014). Vaccine and placebo recipients had comparable non-spike TCR breadth, which fits with the vaccine containing only spike. After vaccination, spike-specific CD8+ and CD4+ T cell responses were reported to show substantial breadth.

The sequence is built from TRBV7-8 and TRBJ2-2; TRBD2 is a possible D gene, resting on 5 matching bases. The receptor comes from a person aged 18 to 59 who received the Ad26.COV2.S COVID-19 vaccine or a placebo. The sequences come from peripheral blood, collected in a trial of Ad26.COV2.S vaccine versus placebo. The CDR3 here reads CASTLLGLNTGELFF. The nucleotides are TGTGCCAGCACCTTACTAGGACTGAACACCGGGGAGCTGTTTTTT.